The 21 T cell receptor beta chains below all came from one sample that was sequenced in a study of lymphopenia after photon versus proton radiotherapy. Libraries were prepared by immunoSEQ multiplex PCR; TCRdb keeps only in-frame clonotypes and omits some of them. The repertoire includes approximately 3,800 clones, roughly two thirds of them detected once, and about half sits in the top ten. The sample in question was peripheral blood, obtained from a patient treated with proton-based radiotherapy. The receptors stem from a man aged 80 or over with esophageal cancer.

This clone was observed a few times. V and J are TRBV5-1 and TRBJ2-1, with 10 bases that match TRBD2. Germline trimming cut 2 bases from V and 7 bases from J; bases unmatched to any gene: 12. Germline CDR1 SGHRS, CDR2 YFSETQ. This CDR3 region has 17 residues. CDR3 coding DNA: TGCGCCAGCAGCTTTTACCCTAGCGGGAGTCAAGGTAATGAGCAGTTCTTC. Its translation: CASSFYPSGSQGNEQFF.

The chain recombines TRBV11-2 with TRBJ2-2; 7 bases align to TRBD1. In germline, CDR1 is SGHAT, CDR2 FQNNGV. The CDR3 covers 15 residues. Trimming took 4 bases from V and 7 from J; bases not matched to a gene: 9. CDR3 nucleotides: TGTGCCAGCAGCTACGACAGGGATAAGGGCGGGGAGCTGTTTTTT. It translates to CASSYDRDKGGELFF.

Concerning this clone itself: The junction does not match germline at one end; this may be a read error. This sequence joins TRBV13 and TRBJ2-7; D not certain. This CDR3 region has 13 residues. The germline gives CDR1 PRHDT, CDR2 FYEKMQ (reference sequence). The CDR3 nucleotides read TGTGCCAGCAGCCCAAGGCTCTCCTACGGGCAGTACTTC. This gives the protein CASSPRLSYGQYF.

V gene TRBV18 combines with J gene TRBJ2-2, with a possible D match to TRBD2 (5 bases). CDR1 is KGHSH and CDR2 is LQKENI in the germline V gene. V lost 7 bases and J lost 4, with 10 bases in between. The CDR3 consists of 13 residues. This CDR3 is CASFGLLTGELFF. In DNA, the CDR3 is TGTGCCAGCTTCGGACTCCTCACCGGGGAGCTGTTTTTT. The entire variable domain, with the rest obtained from reference TRBV18 and TRBJ2-2, is as follows: NAGVMQNPRHLVRRRGQEARLRCSPMKGHSHVYWYRQLPEEGLKFMVYLQKENIIDESGMPKERFSAEFPKEGPSILRIQQVVRGDSAAYFCASFGLLTGELFFGEGSRLTVL.

The chain couples TRBV28 to TRBJ1-3, with a possible D match to TRBD1 (6 bases). This CDR3 comprises 18 residues. The V end was cut by 3 bases, the J end by 0 bases, with 18 bases between. CDR1 and CDR2 (germline): MDHEN, SYDVKM. The CDR3 region is CASSFSPHRVFSGNTIYF. The CDR3 DNA sequence: TGTGCCAGCAGTTTCTCCCCCCACAGGGTCTTCTCTGGAAACACCATATATTTT. Based on the CDR3 plus reference TRBV28 and TRBJ1-3, the full variable domain is DVKVTQSSRYLVKRTGEKVFLECVQDMDHENMFWYRQDPGLGLRLIYFSYDVKMKEKGDIPEGYSVSREKKERFSLILESASTNQTSMYLCASSFSPHRVFSGNTIYFGEGSWLTVV.

J is TRBJ2-3 and V is TRBV7-3; D is unclear. Germline CDR1 SGHTA, CDR2 FQGTGA. V dropped 2 bases and J dropped 2 bases, with 8 bases sitting between them. The CDR3 contains 14 residues. CDR3 sequence: CASSLSGPTDTQYF. DNA for the CDR3: TGTGCCAGCAGCTTATCCGGACCCACAGATACGCAGTATTTT.

The rearrangement uses TRBV10-1 and TRBJ2-5; 9 nucleotides match TRBD1. This CDR3 comprises 15 residues. Unmatched junction bases numbered 10, after V lost 6 bases and J lost 5 bases. CDR1 is WNHNN and CDR2 is SYGVQD in the germline V gene (reference sequence). The chain's CDR3 is CASSGGTGLRETQYF. In DNA, the CDR3 is TGCGCCAGCAGCGGCGGGACAGGGCTACGGGAGACCCAGTACTTC.

CDR3 region: CAISDLGQGASGYTF. CDR3 nucleotides: TGTGCCATCAGTGATTTAGGACAGGGGGCGAGTGGCTACACCTTC. V usage is TRBV10-3 and J usage is TRBJ1-2; TRBD1 agrees at 11 bases. V shed 3 bases and J 7 bases; nucleotides not matched to a gene: 7. Germline V lookup: CDR1 ENHRY, CDR2 SYGVKD. The CDR3 loop spans 15 amino acids.

V is TRBV7-8 and J is TRBJ1-1; D may be TRBD1 (6 bases). This CDR3 is built from 14 residues. V was pared by 5 bases and J by 7 bases, with 17 bases between. Germline CDR1 and CDR2: SGHVS and FQNEAQ. The CDR3 nucleotides read TGTGCCAGCAGCCGCGCGGACAGCTACCTTGAAGCTTTCTTT. Translated: CASSRADSYLEAFF.

The chain combines TRBV6-5 with TRBJ2-3, with TRBD2 as a possible D gene (6 bases). The V and J ends lost 4 bases and 0 bases respectively, with 11 bases between them. Germline V lookup: CDR1 MNHEY, CDR2 SVGAGI. This CDR3 has 15 amino acids. The CDR3 region is CASSSGGRSTDTQYF. Here the CDR3 DNA reads TGTGCCAGCAGTTCCGGAGGGAGGAGCACAGATACGCAGTATTTT.

The chain uses TRBV7-3 and TRBJ1-6, with TRBD1 matching 7 bases. V dropped 2 bases and J dropped 18; count of bases not matched to a gene: 13. Germline V gene sequence: CDR1 SGHTA, CDR2 FQGTGA. The CDR3 covers 14 residues. The CDR3 nucleotides read TGTGCCAGCAGCTTAGTAGACAGGGATCCTACCCCCCACTTT. As protein: CASSLVDRDPTPHF.

The gene calls are TRBV7-7 and TRBJ2-5; possible D gene TRBD2, 6 bases. This CDR3 spans 14 amino acids. V dropped 5 bases and J dropped 1 base, with 11 bases sitting between them. Germline V lookup: CDR1 SSHAT, CDR2 FNYEAQ (reference sequence). Here the CDR3 DNA reads TGTGCCAGCAGCGCAGGGACTTTCCAAGAGACCCAGTACTTC. This codes for CASSAGTFQETQYF.

The CDR3 DNA reads as TGCGCCAGCAGTGCCTCCGGGACAGCAATACTTAGCACAGATACGCAGTATTTT. Translating it yields CASSASGTAILSTDTQYF. The rearrangement joins TRBV10-2 to TRBJ2-3, with 7 nucleotides matching TRBD1. V gave up 4 bases and J gave up 0 bases; unmatched junction bases: 13. CDR3 length equals 18 residues. Germline assignment: CDR1 WSHSY and CDR2 SAAADI.

The rearrangement joins TRBV11-2 to TRBJ2-2; 9 nucleotides align to TRBD2. CDR3 length: 16 amino acids. V lost 1 base and J lost 4; bases outside the gene matches: 4. Per the germline V gene, CDR1 is SGHAT and CDR2 is FQNNGV. The CDR3 nucleotides are TGTGCCAGCAGCTTAGGGCTAGCGGGGCTCACCGGGGAGCTGTTTTTT. Translated: CASSLGLAGLTGELFF.

This chain connects TRBV16 to TRBJ2-5, with TRBD1 matching 10 bases. Judging by the DNA end, TRBJ2-7 fits better; the J call may be wrong. Looked up from germline, CDR1 is KGHSY and CDR2 is FQNENV. The CDR3 loop spans 15 amino acids. The CDR3 nucleotides read TGTGCCAGCAGCAAATTCCGGGACAGGGGCAACGAGCAGTACTTC. Residues: CASSKFRDRGNEQYF.

The chain links TRBV19 to TRBJ2-3, with D perhaps matching TRBD2 (5 bases). Per germline, CDR1 LNHDA and CDR2 SQIVND (reference sequence). V lost 7 bases, J lost 3 bases, and 11 bases lay in between. The CDR3 extends over 13 amino acids. This chain's CDR3 is CASMRRGTDTQYF. In DNA, the CDR3 is TGTGCCAGTATGCGTCGGGGAACAGATACGCAGTATTTT.

This chain links TRBV28 with TRBJ2-7, with 7 bases lining up with TRBD1. Losses at the gene ends were 3 bases for V and 2 bases for J; bases not matched to a gene: 7. This CDR3 is 15 amino acids long. Germline CDR1 MDHEN, CDR2 SYDVKM. CDR3 bases: TGTGCCAGCAGTTTGGCTAGGACAGGCCCCTACGAGCAGTACTTC. It encodes CASSLARTGPYEQYF.

The V and J genes are TRBV9 and TRBJ2-3; 11 bases line up with TRBD2. This CDR3 contains 16 residues. V lost 3 bases to trimming and J lost 4 bases; unmatched junction nucleotides: 7. The germline CDR1 and CDR2 sequences are SGDLS and YYNGEE. The CDR3 DNA follows: TGTGCCAGCAGCGCTAGTCTAGCGGGAGGATCAGATACGCAGTATTTT. Translating it yields CASSASLAGGSDTQYF. The entire variable domain, with the rest obtained from reference TRBV9 and TRBJ2-3, is as follows: DSGVTQTPKHLITATGQRVTLRCSPRSGDLSVYWYQQSLDQGLQFLIQYYNGEERAKGNILERFSAQQFPDLHSELNLSSLELGDSALYFCASSASLAGGSDTQYFGPGTRLTVL.

The rearrangement joins TRBV4-1 to TRBJ1-5, with D unresolved. The germline V gene encodes CDR1 MGHRA and CDR2 YSYEKL. Trimming cost V 0 bases and J 6 bases, with 12 bases left between them. The CDR3 has 15 amino acids. The CDR3: CASSQEGGFVQPQHF. The DNA of the CDR3 is TGCGCCAGCAGCCAAGAAGGAGGGTTCGTTCAGCCCCAGCATTTT.

The sample holds one count of this clone. This chain uses TRBV15 with TRBJ1-5, with 10 positions matching TRBD1. The J segment lost 2 bases and the V segment lost 1 base, leaving 8 bases of the junction unmatched. The CDR3 covers 18 residues. Germline values: CDR1 LNHNV, CDR2 YYDKDF (reference sequence). This chain's CDR3 is CATSRGSGTGVGNQPQHF. DNA of the CDR3: TGTGCCACCAGCAGAGGCAGTGGGACAGGGGTCGGCAATCAGCCCCAGCATTTT.

This clone was recorded only once. The CDR3 loop reads CAISGTSGRRYHNEQFF. The CDR3 coding sequence is TGTGCCATCAGTGGGACTAGCGGGAGGAGGTACCACAATGAGCAGTTCTTC. V and J are TRBV10-3 and TRBJ2-1, with TRBD2 identical over 14 bases. From germline, CDR1 is ENHRY and CDR2 SYGVKD. This CDR3 is built from 17 residues. V lost 4 bases and J lost 5; bases outside the gene matches: 7.